This TCR beta chain was captured by sequencing in a study of cytomegalovirus exposure and HLA in healthy donors. Points from the study as a whole: In a later analysis, V- and J-gene trimming of beta chains associated with a DCLRE1C missense variant, replicated independently.

Healthy bone marrow donors made up the donor group. The ends lost 2 bases at V and 7 bases at J; junction bases unmatched: 5. Germline V gene sequence: CDR1 MNHNY, CDR2 SVGAGI (reference sequence). CDR3 size: 14 residues. PCR was performed using 60 Vbeta and 13 Jbeta primers. This table comes from immunoSEQ multiplex PCR, and its TCRdb copy is limited to in-frame clones, with some not included. This table holds 55,000 to 70,000 clones, over 70% found once. As to this clone: The antigen is unknown.

The chain uses TRBV6-6 and TRBJ2-1; 7 nucleotides align to TRBD2. Sequenced input: PBMCs. This clonotype was obtained from a woman in her thirties or forties in good health and CMV-seronegative. CDR3 coding DNA: TGTGCCAGCAGTTACGGCGGGAGTGGTAATGAGCAGTTCTTC. Translated: CASSYGGSGNEQFF.